A selection of T cell receptor beta chains follows, all from one sample in a study of immune evolution from preneoplasia to lung adenocarcinoma. Some clones are missing from TCRdb's copy, which holds only in-frame ones; the method was immunoSEQ multiplex PCR. The sample has 6,200 or so clones, around 69% seen once; the top ten hold about an eighth. Sequencing was carried out using FFPE minimally invasive lung adenocarcinoma tissue. These receptors originate from a person between 65 and 79 years old with lung adenocarcinoma. CDR3s include the opening cysteine and the closing phenylalanine or tryptophan. Fields, in order: D gene, clone size, J gene, V gene, CDR3 DNA, CDR3 protein. The D gene is left open where the match is weak. Expanded clones get a size class; other rows say once, few or many, or leave the size out.

NA	NA	TRBJ1-6	TRBV19	TGTGCCAGTAGTATGGGAAGTGGCGGCTACTCGGCCCTCCACTTT	CASSMGSGGYSALHF
TRBD1	NA	TRBJ2-3	TRBV6-5	TGTGCCAGCAGCAGGAGGACAGGGACAGATACGCAGTATTTT	CASSRRTGTDTQYF
NA	NA	TRBJ2-2	TRBV7-7	TGTGCTATCGATGTCGGGGAGCTGTTTTTT	CAIDVGELFF
NA	NA	TRBJ2-3	TRBV5-1	TGCGCCAGCAGCTTGTCAGGGACCGGAGATACGCAGTATTTT	CASSLSGTGDTQYF
NA	NA	TRBJ1-2	TRBV2	TGTGCCAGCAGTCGGGACATCACCTTCTATGGCTACACCTTC	CASSRDITFYGYTF
NA	NA	TRBJ1-2	TRBV28	TGTGCCAGCAGTTTACGGTCTTTGCGCGGCTACACCTTC	CASSLRSLRGYTF
NA	NA	TRBJ2-3	TRBV30	TGTGCCTGGAAAGGGGGACTGATCACAGATGCGCAGTATTTT	CAWKGGLITDAQYF
NA	NA	TRBJ2-7	TRBV30	TGTGCCTGGGACCAAGGACAGAGCTCCTACGAGCAGTACTTC	CAWDQGQSSYEQYF
NA	NA	TRBJ2-7	TRBV19	TGTGCCAGTAGTACCCGGGCAGGTTCTGGCGAGCAGTACTTC	CASSTRAGSGEQYF
NA	NA	TRBJ1-2	TRBV5-1	TGCGCCAGCAGTCAGGGAGGGGGCTACACCTTC	CASSQGGGYTF
TRBD1	once	TRBJ2-7	TRBV19	TGTGCCAGTAGTGCAGGGGGCTTAAGTGCCTACGAGCAGTACTTC	CASSAGGLSAYEQYF
NA	NA	TRBJ2-1	TRBV11-3	TGTGCCAGCAGCCCTCTCGGGCAGCGGGACAATGAGCAGTTCTTC	CASSPLGQRDNEQFF
NA	NA	TRBJ1-2	TRBV2	TGTGCCAGCAGTGACAGGGACTATGGCTACACCTTC	CASSDRDYGYTF
TRBD2	NA	TRBJ2-1	TRBV27	TGTGCCAGCAGTTTATTGGCGGGAGTGTTGCATGAGCAGTTCTTC	CASSLLAGVLHEQFF
TRBD1	NA	TRBJ2-2	TRBV25-1	TGTGCCAGCAGTGTCCGGACAGGGGTTGGCGGGGAGCTGTTTTTT	CASSVRTGVGGELFF
NA	large	TRBJ2-5	TRBV7-2	TGTGCCAGCAGCTTAGATCGGGTCCGGGAGACCCAGTACTTC	CASSLDRVRETQYF
NA	few	TRBJ2-7	TRBV5-1	TGCGCCAGCAGCTTGGACCTAGTAGGCTCCGAGCAGTACTTC	CASSLDLVGSEQYF
TRBD2	few	TRBJ2-6	TRBV18	TGTGCCAGCTCACCATCTTGGGGGGGAGCCAACGTCCTGACTTTC	CASSPSWGGANVLTF
TRBD1	NA	TRBJ2-1	TRBV5-6	TGTGCCAGCAGCGAGGCAGGGGGCCGATCCTACAATGAGCAGTTCTTC	CASSEAGGRSYNEQFF
NA	NA	TRBJ2-7	TRBV7-9	TGTGCCAGCAGCTTAGATTCAGGGCCCGAGCAGTACTTC	CASSLDSGPEQYF
NA	NA	TRBJ2-3	TRBV5-6	TGTGCCAGCAGTAGGGAGGATACGCAGTATTTT	CASSREDTQYF
TRBD2	once	TRBJ2-2	TRBV19	TGTGCCAGTAGTAGGCTAGCGGAACAGAACACCGGGGAGCTGTTTTTT	CASSRLAEQNTGELFF
NA	NA	TRBJ1-1	TRBV29-1	TGCAGCGCGGCGGGACGGTTGAACACTGAAGCTTTCTTT	CSAAGRLNTEAFF
NA	NA	TRBJ2-5	TRBV18	TGTGCCAGCTCACCACGAACAGGGTACGAGACCCAGTACTTC	CASSPRTGYETQYF
NA	few	TRBJ1-1	TRBV27	TGTGCCAGCAGTTTGCGGGTCCCCAGGGACACTGAAGCTTTCTTT	CASSLRVPRDTEAFF
NA	NA	TRBJ2-1	TRBV5-1	TGCGCCAGCAGCCCGGAAGTATCCTACAATGAGCAGTTCTTC	CASSPEVSYNEQFF